This TCR beta chain is drawn from a study of CXCR3-negative and CXCR3-positive naive CD8 T cells. About this clonotype itself: What it recognizes is unknown.

UMI-labeled 5' RACE yielded the TRB cDNA libraries. Using the 5' RACE reads, TCRdb records one entry per CDR3 protein without DNA. This sample's clone table lists some 120,000 distinct CDR3 sequences. General study findings and limits: Partially decreased CXCR3 expression was recorded after cryopreservation, and fresh PBMCs were used in most assays. CXCR3-positive naive cells carried more hydrophobic TRB CDR3s than CXCR3-negative ones.

This CDR3 comprises 14 residues. Germline V gene data show CDR1 as PRHDT and CDR2 as FYEKMQ (reference sequence). The receptor was isolated from a human donor in good health. Some clones in this sample may be carry-over from other donors' samples. Sequencing used naive CXCR3+ CD8+ T cells from blood. Subset denoted: CD45RO-CCR7+CD27+CD95- naive CD8+ T cells expressing CXCR3 (TNR3+). The chain recombines TRBV13 with TRBJ2-7; the D gene TCRdb calls, TRBD1, cannot be checked with no DNA. The CDR3 spells CASSLGTGYYEQYF.